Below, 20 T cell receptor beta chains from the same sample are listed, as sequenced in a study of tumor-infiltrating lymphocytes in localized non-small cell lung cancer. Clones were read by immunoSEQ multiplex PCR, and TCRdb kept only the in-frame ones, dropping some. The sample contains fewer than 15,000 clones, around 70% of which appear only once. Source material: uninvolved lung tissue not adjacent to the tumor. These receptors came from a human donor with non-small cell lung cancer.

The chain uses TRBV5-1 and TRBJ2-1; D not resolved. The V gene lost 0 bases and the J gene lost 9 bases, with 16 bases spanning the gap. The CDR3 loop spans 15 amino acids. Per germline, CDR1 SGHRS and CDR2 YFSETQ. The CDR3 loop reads CASSLDLGFSGEQFF. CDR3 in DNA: TGCGCCAGCAGCTTGGATCTGGGTTTTTCGGGTGAGCAGTTCTTC. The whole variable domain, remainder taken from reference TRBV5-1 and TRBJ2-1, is KAGVTQTPRYLIKTRGQQVTLSCSPISGHRSVSWYQQTPGQGLQFLFEYFSETQRNKGNFPGRFSGRQFSNSRSEMNVSTLELGDSALYLCASSLDLGFSGEQFFGPGTRLTVL.

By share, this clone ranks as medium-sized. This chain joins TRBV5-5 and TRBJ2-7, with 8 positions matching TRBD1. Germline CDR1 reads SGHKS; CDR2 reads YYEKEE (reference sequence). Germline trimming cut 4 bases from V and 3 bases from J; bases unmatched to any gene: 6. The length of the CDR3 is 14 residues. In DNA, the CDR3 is TGTGCCAGCAGCATACAGGGGGTTCGCTACGAGCAGTACTTC. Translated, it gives CASSIQGVRYEQYF.

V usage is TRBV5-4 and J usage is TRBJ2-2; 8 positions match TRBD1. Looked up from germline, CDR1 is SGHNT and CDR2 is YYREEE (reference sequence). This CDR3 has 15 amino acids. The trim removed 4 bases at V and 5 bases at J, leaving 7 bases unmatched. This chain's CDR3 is CASSLGQGGTGELFF. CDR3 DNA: TGTGCCAGCAGCCTAGGACAGGGCGGGACCGGGGAGCTGTTTTTT.

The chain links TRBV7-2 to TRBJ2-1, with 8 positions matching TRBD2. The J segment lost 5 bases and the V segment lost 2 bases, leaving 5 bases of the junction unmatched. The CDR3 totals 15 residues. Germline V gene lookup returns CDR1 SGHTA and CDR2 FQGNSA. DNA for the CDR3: TGTGCCAGCAGCTTACTGCGGGGGGCGAACAATGAGCAGTTCTTC. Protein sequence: CASSLLRGANNEQFF.

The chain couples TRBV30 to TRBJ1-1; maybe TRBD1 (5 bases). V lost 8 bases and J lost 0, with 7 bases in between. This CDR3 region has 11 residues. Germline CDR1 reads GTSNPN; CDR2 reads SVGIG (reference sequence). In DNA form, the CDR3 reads TGTGCCGCGGGGGTGAACACTGAAGCTTTCTTT. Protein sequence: CAAGVNTEAFF.

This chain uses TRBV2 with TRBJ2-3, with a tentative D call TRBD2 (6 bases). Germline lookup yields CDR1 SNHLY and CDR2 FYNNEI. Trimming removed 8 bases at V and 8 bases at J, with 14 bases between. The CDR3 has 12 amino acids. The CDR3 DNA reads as TGTGCCAGCGGGCGGGGTGGGGTTACGCAGTATTTT. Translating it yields CASGRGGVTQYF.

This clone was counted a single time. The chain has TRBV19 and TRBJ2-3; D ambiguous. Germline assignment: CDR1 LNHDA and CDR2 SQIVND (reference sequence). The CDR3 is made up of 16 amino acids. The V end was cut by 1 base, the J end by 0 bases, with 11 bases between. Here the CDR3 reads CASSIAGSYSTDTQYF. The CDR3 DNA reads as TGTGCCAGTAGTATAGCGGGCAGTTATAGCACAGATACGCAGTATTTT.

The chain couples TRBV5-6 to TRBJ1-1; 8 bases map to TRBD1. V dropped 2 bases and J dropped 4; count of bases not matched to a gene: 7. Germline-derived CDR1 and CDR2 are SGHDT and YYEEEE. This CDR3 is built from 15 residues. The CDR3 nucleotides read TGTGCCAGCAGCTTTTCGGACAGGGTGGGCACTGAAGCTTTCTTT. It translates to CASSFSDRVGTEAFF. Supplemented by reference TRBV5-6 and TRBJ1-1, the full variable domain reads DAGVTQSPTHLIKTRGQQVTLRCSPKSGHDTVSWYQQALGQGPQFIFQYYEEEERQRGNFPDRFSGHQFPNYSSELNVNALLLGDSALYLCASSFSDRVGTEAFFGQGTRLTVV.

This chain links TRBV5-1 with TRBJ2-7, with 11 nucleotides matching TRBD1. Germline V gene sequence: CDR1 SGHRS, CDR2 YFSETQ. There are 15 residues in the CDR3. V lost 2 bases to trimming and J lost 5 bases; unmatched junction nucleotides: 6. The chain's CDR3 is CASSFSPGQGDEQYF. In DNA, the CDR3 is TGCGCCAGCAGCTTTTCCCCGGGACAGGGGGACGAGCAGTACTTC.

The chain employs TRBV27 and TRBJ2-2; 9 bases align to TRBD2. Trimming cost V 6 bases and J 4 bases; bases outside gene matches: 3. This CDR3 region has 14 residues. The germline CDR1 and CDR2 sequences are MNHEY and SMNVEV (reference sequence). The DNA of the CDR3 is TGTGCCAGCAGAATAGCGGGAGTCACCGGGGAGCTGTTTTTT. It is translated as CASRIAGVTGELFF.

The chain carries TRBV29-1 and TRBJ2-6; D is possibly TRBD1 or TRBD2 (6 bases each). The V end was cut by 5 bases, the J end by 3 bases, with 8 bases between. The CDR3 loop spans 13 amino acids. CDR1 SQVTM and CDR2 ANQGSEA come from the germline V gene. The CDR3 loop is CSVRGVGANVLTF. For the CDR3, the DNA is TGCAGCGTTAGGGGGGTTGGGGCCAACGTCCTGACTTTC.

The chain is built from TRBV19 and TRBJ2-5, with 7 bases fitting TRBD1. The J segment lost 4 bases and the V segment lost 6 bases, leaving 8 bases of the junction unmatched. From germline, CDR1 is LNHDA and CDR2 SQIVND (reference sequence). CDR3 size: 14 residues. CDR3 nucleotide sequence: TGTGCCAGTAGCCAAACAGGGGCCGTAGAGACCCAGTACTTC. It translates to CASSQTGAVETQYF.

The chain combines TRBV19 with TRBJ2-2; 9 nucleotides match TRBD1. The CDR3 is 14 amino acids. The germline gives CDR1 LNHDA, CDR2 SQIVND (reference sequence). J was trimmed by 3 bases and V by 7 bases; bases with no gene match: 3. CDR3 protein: CASTGTGYTGELFF. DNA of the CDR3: TGTGCCAGTACGGGGACAGGGTACACCGGGGAGCTGTTTTTT.

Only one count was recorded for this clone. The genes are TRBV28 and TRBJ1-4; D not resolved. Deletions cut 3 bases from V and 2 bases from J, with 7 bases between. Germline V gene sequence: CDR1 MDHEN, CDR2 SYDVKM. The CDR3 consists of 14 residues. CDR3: CASSFGGTNEKLFF. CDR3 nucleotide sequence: TGTGCCAGCAGTTTTGGAGGGACTAATGAAAAACTGTTTTTT.

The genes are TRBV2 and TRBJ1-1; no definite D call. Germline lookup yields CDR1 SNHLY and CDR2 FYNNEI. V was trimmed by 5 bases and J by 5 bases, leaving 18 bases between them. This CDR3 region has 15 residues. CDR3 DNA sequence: TGTGCCAGCAGTAAACCTAGGACCTCCGGGACTGAAGCTTTCTTT. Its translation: CASSKPRTSGTEAFF.

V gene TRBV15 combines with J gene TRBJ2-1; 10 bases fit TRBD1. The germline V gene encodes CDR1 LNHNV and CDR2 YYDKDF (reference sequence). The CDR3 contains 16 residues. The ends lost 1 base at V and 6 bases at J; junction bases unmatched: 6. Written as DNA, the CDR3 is TGTGCCACCAGCAGAGGACCGGGACAGGGGACCAATGAGCAGTTCTTC. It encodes CATSRGPGQGTNEQFF.

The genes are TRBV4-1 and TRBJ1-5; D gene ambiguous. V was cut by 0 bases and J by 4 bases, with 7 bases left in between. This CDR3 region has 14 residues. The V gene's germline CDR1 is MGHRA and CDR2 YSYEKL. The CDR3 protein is CASSQDSRNQPQHF. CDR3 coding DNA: TGCGCCAGCAGCCAAGATAGCAGGAATCAGCCCCAGCATTTT.

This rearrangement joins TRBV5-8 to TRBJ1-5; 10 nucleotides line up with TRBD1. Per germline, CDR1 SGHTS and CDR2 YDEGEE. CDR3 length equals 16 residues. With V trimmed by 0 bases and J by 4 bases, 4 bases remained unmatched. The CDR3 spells CASSLELGQGNQPQHF. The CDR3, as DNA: TGTGCCAGCAGCTTGGAGCTGGGACAGGGGAATCAGCCCCAGCATTTT.

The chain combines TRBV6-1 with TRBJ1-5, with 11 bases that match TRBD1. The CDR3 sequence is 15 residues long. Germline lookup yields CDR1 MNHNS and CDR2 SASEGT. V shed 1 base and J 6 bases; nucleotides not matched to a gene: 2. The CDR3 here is CASSEGTGGGQPQHF. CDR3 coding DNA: TGTGCCAGCAGTGAAGGGACAGGGGGCGGTCAGCCCCAGCATTTT.

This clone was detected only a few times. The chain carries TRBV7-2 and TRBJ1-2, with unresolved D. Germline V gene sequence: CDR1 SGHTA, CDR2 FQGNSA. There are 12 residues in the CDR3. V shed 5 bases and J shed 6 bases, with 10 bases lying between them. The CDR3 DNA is TGTGCCAGCAGCACTAGACGGGATGGCTACACCTTC. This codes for CASSTRRDGYTF.